The next 17 T cell receptor beta chains were all read from a single sample in a study of blood T cell repertoires in COVID-19. Here immunoSEQ multiplex PCR was the method, and the copy in TCRdb shows in-frame clones only, minus some. The table lists around 200,000 clones, more than 75% of them singletons. Input material: peripheral blood. The origin of the receptors is an older person with COVID-19, enrolled during active disease.

The chain carries TRBV5-1 and TRBJ2-3; 13 bases map to TRBD2. V was pared by 7 bases and J by 6 bases, with 8 bases of the junction left unmatched. CDR3 length: 15 amino acids. The germline V gene encodes CDR1 SGHRS and CDR2 YFSETQ. In nucleotides, the CDR3 is TGCGCCAGCGGCAAACTAGCGGGGGGGCCCGATACGCAGTATTTT. Amino acids: CASGKLAGGPDTQYF.

In DNA form, the CDR3 reads TGTGCCAGCAGTGAACGATGGGACATTGTTCTGCGTGGCTACACCTTC. Translation: CASSERWDIVLRGYTF. The V gene is TRBV2, the J gene TRBJ1-2; D is perhaps TRBD1 (6 bases). The CDR3 covers 16 residues. V was clipped by 2 bases and J by 7 bases, with 20 bases between them. Germline V gene data show CDR1 as SNHLY and CDR2 as FYNNEI.

The V gene is TRBV6-2 or TRBV6-3, the J gene TRBJ1-1; 7 bases match TRBD1. Looked up from germline, CDR1 is MNHEY and CDR2 is SVGEGT. The CDR3 sequence is 15 residues long. The junction had 10 bases not matched to a gene; V was cut back by 2 bases and J by 7 bases. The CDR3 DNA follows: TGTGCCAGCAGTTACGCCGTCGGGACAGCTATTGAAGCTTTCTTT. Amino acid sequence: CASSYAVGTAIEAFF.

This chain links TRBV7-8 with TRBJ1-4; 10 nucleotides line up with TRBD1. The CDR3 has 15 residues. J was trimmed by 6 bases and V by 5 bases; bases with no gene match: 6. Germline loops: CDR1 SGHVS, CDR2 FQNEAQ. CDR3 sequence reads: CASSTRTGGYEKLFF. For the CDR3, the DNA is TGTGCCAGCAGCACAAGGACAGGGGGGTATGAAAAACTGTTTTTT.

This clone came up once. The chain couples TRBV5-4 to TRBJ1-6, with a weak D call TRBD1 (5 bases). The CDR3 sequence is 15 residues long. Germline V CDR1 and CDR2: SGHNT, YYREEE (reference sequence). V was cut by 1 base and J by 5 bases, with 10 bases left in between. CDR3 bases: TGTGCCAGCAGCTTGTCCGGCAGGGATAATTCACCCCTCCACTTT. Translation: CASSLSGRDNSPLHF.

The V call is TRBV6-5, the J call TRBJ1-1; D unclear. Germline values: CDR1 MNHEY, CDR2 SVGAGI. Trimming pared 2 bases from V and 4 bases from J, leaving 8 bases between. The CDR3 spans 13 residues. As DNA, the CDR3 is TGTGCCAGCAGTTACCGCCGGGGCACTGAAGCTTTCTTT. As protein: CASSYRRGTEAFF.

This chain joins TRBV27 and TRBJ2-7; D ambiguous. CDR1 is MNHEY, CDR2 SMNVEV, per germline (reference sequence). Trimming pared 5 bases from V and 3 bases from J, leaving 14 bases between. The CDR3 runs 14 residues. This chain's CDR3 is CASSPLTEVYEQYF. CDR3 nucleotide sequence: TGTGCCAGCAGTCCCTTGACTGAAGTCTACGAGCAGTACTTC.

The rearrangement joins TRBV5-1 to TRBJ1-4; D possibly corresponds to TRBD1 (6 bases). Germline V gene lookup returns CDR1 SGHRS and CDR2 YFSETQ. V shed 5 bases and J shed 8 bases, with 16 bases lying between them. The length of the CDR3 is 14 residues. CDR3 residues: CASSRSRGPEKLFF. The CDR3, as DNA: TGCGCCAGCAGTAGATCCAGGGGCCCGGAAAAACTGTTTTTT.

A few counts support this clone. The CDR3 nucleotides are TGCGCCAGCAGCCAGTCCCCCATTGGGAGAGGCTATGGCTACACCTTC. Its protein is CASSQSPIGRGYGYTF. The J gene is TRBJ1-2, the V gene TRBV4-1; D not certain. Trimming took 3 bases from V and 4 from J, leaving 18 bases between them. The length of the CDR3 is 16 residues. Germline CDR1 reads MGHRA; CDR2 reads YSYEKL.

The chain joins TRBV4-1 to TRBJ2-6, with 7 bases identical to TRBD1. The CDR3 has 18 amino acids. The germline V gene has CDR1 MGHRA and CDR2 YSYEKL. Germline trimming cut 9 bases from V and 3 bases from J; bases unmatched to any gene: 17. CDR3 nucleotide sequence: TGCGCCAGTACCCATTGGTTCAAGGGGGCTGGTGGGGCCAACGTCCTGACTTTC. It specifies CASTHWFKGAGGANVLTF.

The chain is built from TRBV5-1 and TRBJ1-2; TRBD1 agrees at 7 bases. CDR1 is SGHRS and CDR2 is YFSETQ in the germline V gene. After removal of 4 bases from V and 2 bases from J, the junction contained 5 bases not matched to a gene. The CDR3 covers 14 residues. CDR3: CASSRDRVNYGYTF. For the CDR3, the DNA is TGCGCCAGCAGCCGGGACAGAGTCAACTATGGCTACACCTTC.

This clone was detected once. V and J are TRBV3-1 (or the pseudogene TRBV3-2) and TRBJ2-7, with 8 bases aligning to TRBD1. From germline, CDR1 is LGHDT and CDR2 YNNKEL (reference sequence). V lost 4 bases, J lost 4 bases, and 6 bases stayed unmatched. The CDR3 contains 14 residues. CDR3 sequence reads: CASSLGQGTYEQYF. The DNA for the CDR3 is TGTGCCAGCAGCCTTGGACAGGGAACTTACGAGCAGTACTTC.

This chain uses TRBV7-8 with TRBJ1-6; D may be TRBD1 (5 bases). The CDR3 is 15 amino acids. Germline CDR1 reads SGHVS; CDR2 reads FQNEAQ. V lost 0 bases to trimming and J lost 7 bases, with 10 bases between them. CDR3 region: CASSLALQGNSPLHF. As DNA, the CDR3 is TGTGCCAGCAGCTTAGCGCTGCAGGGAAATTCACCCCTCCACTTT. The full variable domain, its missing parts supplied by reference TRBV7-8 and TRBJ1-6, is GAGVSQSPRYKVAKRGQDVALRCDPISGHVSLFWYQQALGQGPEFLTYFQNEAQLDKSGLPSDRFFAERPEGSVSTLKIQRTQQEDSAVYLCASSLALQGNSPLHFGNGTRLTVT.

V gene TRBV6-5 combines with J gene TRBJ2-5; 12 bases map to TRBD2. The germline V gene has CDR1 MNHEY and CDR2 SVGAGI. J gave up 5 bases and V 2 bases, and 6 bases lay outside the gene matches. The CDR3 runs 16 residues. The CDR3 DNA reads as TGTGCCAGCAGTTACACGGGACTAGCGGGCCGCGAGACCCAGTACTTC. Protein sequence: CASSYTGLAGRETQYF.

The V and J genes are TRBV5-5 and TRBJ1-2; 8 nucleotides align to TRBD1. Trimming at V came to 1 base and at J to 3 bases, leaving 8 bases not matched to a gene. The CDR3 consists of 16 residues. Germline CDR1 SGHKS, CDR2 YYEKEE (reference sequence). CDR3 in DNA: TGTGCCAGCAGCTTGTTCCAGGGGGCGGAAGACTATGGCTACACCTTC. Translating gives CASSLFQGAEDYGYTF.

The gene calls are TRBV2 and TRBJ1-5; D is perhaps TRBD1 (6 bases). Germline values: CDR1 SNHLY, CDR2 FYNNEI. The germline V and J ends were trimmed by 6 bases and 7 bases, with 16 bases remaining between them. The CDR3 runs 14 residues. For the CDR3, the DNA is TGTGCCAGCAGCCCAAGGGCAGGGGTCCAGCCCCAGCATTTT. This codes for CASSPRAGVQPQHF.

The rearrangement uses TRBV4-2 and TRBJ2-1; 7 bases map to TRBD2. This CDR3 is 16 amino acids long. V gave up 2 bases and J gave up 0 bases; unmatched junction bases: 4. The germline CDR1 and CDR2 sequences are LGHNA and YNFKEQ. The CDR3 sequence: CASSQRASGSYNEQFF. The CDR3 region has the DNA TGTGCCAGCAGCCAAAGGGCTAGCGGCTCCTACAATGAGCAGTTCTTC.